This T cell receptor (beta chain) was captured by sequencing in a study of T cell changes during pregnancy in multiple sclerosis. Some clones are missing from TCRdb's copy, which holds only in-frame ones; the method was immunoSEQ multiplex PCR. The table includes about 75,000 clones, around 94% detected once. The J segment lost 2 bases and the V segment lost 2 bases, leaving 5 bases of the junction unmatched. This CDR3 has 16 amino acids. Germline loops: CDR1 SGHDN, CDR2 FVKESK. This sequence joins TRBV14 and TRBJ2-1; 8 bases match TRBD2. The sequence came from a female donor with multiple sclerosis, enrolled in a pregnancy study. The sequencing used CD4+ T cells from peripheral blood mononuclear cells, collected after pregnancy. The CDR3 DNA follows: TGTGCCAGCAGCCAACTACTAGCGGCCACCTACAATGAGCAGTTCTTC. Translation gives CASSQLLAATYNEQFF.